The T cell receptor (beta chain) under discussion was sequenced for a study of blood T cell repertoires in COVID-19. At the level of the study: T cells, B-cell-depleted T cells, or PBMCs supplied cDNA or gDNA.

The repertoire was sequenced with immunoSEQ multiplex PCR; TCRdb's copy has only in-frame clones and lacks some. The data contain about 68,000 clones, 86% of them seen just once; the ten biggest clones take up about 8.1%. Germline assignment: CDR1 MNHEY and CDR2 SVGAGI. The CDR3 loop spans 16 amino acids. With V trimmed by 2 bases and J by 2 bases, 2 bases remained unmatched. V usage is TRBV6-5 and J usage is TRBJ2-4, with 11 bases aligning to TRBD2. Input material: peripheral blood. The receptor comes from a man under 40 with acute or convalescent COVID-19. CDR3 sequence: CASSYTSGRSKNIQYF. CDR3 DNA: TGTGCCAGCAGTTACACTAGCGGGAGATCCAAAAACATTCAGTACTTC.